A single sample gave rise to the 20 T cell receptor beta chains below, sequenced in a study of spatial heterogeneity in lung cancer. The time point here: blood at routine non-recurrence follow-up after resection. Whole RNA from tumor, nontumor lung or frozen PBMC was sequenced unsorted. In TCRdb, the 5' RACE reads were re-called with MiXCR into one record per CDR3 protein. The table has fewer than 60,000 distinct CDR3 sequences, around 6.7% seen once. This specimen consisted of PBMCs, obtained at follow-up. The receptors originated from a female donor with early-stage non-small cell lung cancer.

In this sample, this clonotype turned up a few times. The chain links TRBV29-1 to TRBJ1-1, with D unclear. The CDR3 is made up of 12 amino acids. V lost 4 bases to trimming and J lost 2 bases, with 8 bases between them. Germline V gene data show CDR1 as SQVTM and CDR2 as ANQGSEA. This CDR3 reads CSVGHPNTEAFF. In nucleotides, the CDR3 is TGCAGCGTTGGACATCCAAACACTGAAGCTTTCTTT.

Many counts were recorded for this clonotype. The chain recombines TRBV20-1 with TRBJ2-7; 8 bases map to TRBD2. The V and J ends lost 6 bases and 3 bases, in that order; junction bases with no gene match: 7. This CDR3 comprises 13 residues. CDR1 and CDR2 (germline): DFQATT, SNEGSKA (reference sequence). The CDR3 nucleotides read TGCAGTGCAATGGGACTAGGATTCTACGAGCAGTACTTC. It yields the protein CSAMGLGFYEQYF.

V is TRBV20-1 and J is TRBJ1-5; TRBD1 might be the D (5 bases). This CDR3 region has 15 residues. Trimming took off 2 bases at V and 0 bases at J, with 11 bases between the two ends. CDR1 and CDR2 from the germline V gene are DFQATT and SNEGSKA (reference sequence). The CDR3 sequence is CSARSSGHSNQPQHF. CDR3 bases: TGCAGTGCTAGATCCTCGGGGCATAGCAATCAGCCCCAGCATTTT.

This clonotype was detected a few times. The V gene is TRBV2, the J gene TRBJ1-2, with 8 bases aligning to TRBD1. This CDR3 comprises 12 residues. Germline V gene sequence: CDR1 SNHLY, CDR2 FYNNEI. J gave up 5 bases and V 6 bases, and 2 bases lay outside the gene matches. For the CDR3, the DNA is TGTGCCAGCAGATGGACAGGGTATGGCTACACCTTC. This gives the protein CASRWTGYGYTF. The whole variable domain, filled in from reference TRBV2 and TRBJ1-2, reads EPEVTQTPSHQVTQMGQEVILRCVPISNHLYFYWYRQILGQKVEFLVSFYNNEISEKSEIFDDQFSVERPDGSNFTLKIRSTKLEDSAMYFCASRWTGYGYTFGSGTRLTVV.

This clonotype appeared a few times. The rearrangement uses TRBV7-9 and TRBJ2-7, with 8 bases lining up with TRBD1. The ends lost 2 bases at V and 1 base at J; junction bases unmatched: 1. The CDR3 totals 14 residues. Per germline, CDR1 SEHNR and CDR2 FQNEAQ (reference sequence). The CDR3 DNA reads TGTGCCAGCAGCTTACAGGGGGCATCCTACGAGCAGTACTTC. It encodes CASSLQGASYEQYF. The complete variable domain, with remaining parts taken from reference TRBV7-9 and TRBJ2-7, reads DTGVSQNPRHKITKRGQNVTFRCDPISEHNRLYWYRQTLGQGPEFLTYFQNEAQLEKSRLLSDRFSAERPKGSFSTLEIQRTEQGDSAMYLCASSLQGASYEQYFGPGTRLTVT.

This clonotype appeared many times. The chain couples TRBV7-6 to TRBJ1-2; perhaps TRBD1 as D (5 bases). The CDR3 length is 14 residues. V gave up 1 base and J gave up 2 bases, with 8 bases separating them. In germline, CDR1 is SGHVS, CDR2 FNYEAQ. This CDR3 reads CASSLVAGNYGYTF. CDR3 DNA sequence: TGTGCCAGCAGCTTAGTGGCAGGGAACTATGGCTACACCTTC.

This clonotype appeared many times. The chain couples TRBV7-2 to TRBJ2-7, with 8 bases fitting TRBD2. CDR3 length equals 19 residues. The V segment lost 1 base and the J segment 0 bases; nucleotides outside the gene matches: 14. Looked up from germline, CDR1 is SGHTA and CDR2 is FQGNSA. The CDR3 DNA reads as TGTGCCAGCAGCTTAGAGGCGGGGGGCAGACTTAGCTACTCCTACGAGCAGTACTTC. The encoded protein is CASSLEAGGRLSYSYEQYF.

This clonotype was observed at least ten times. The chain is built from TRBV24-1 and TRBJ2-3; D gene ambiguous. The CDR3 consists of 12 residues. Germline CDR1 reads KGHDR; CDR2 reads SFDVKD. Trimming took 2 bases from V and 6 from J, leaving 5 bases between them. CDR3 amino acids: CATSDWADTQYF. The CDR3 DNA reads as TGTGCCACCAGTGATTGGGCGGATACGCAGTATTTT.

Many counts were recorded for this clonotype. The chain carries TRBV7-9 and TRBJ2-7, with D possibly matching TRBD2 (6 bases). V lost 5 bases to trimming and J lost 4 bases, with 21 bases between them. CDR1 SEHNR and CDR2 FQNEAQ come from the germline V gene (reference sequence). The CDR3 is 16 residues long. The chain's CDR3 is CASSGGNLGLRYEQYF. Here the CDR3 DNA reads TGTGCCAGCAGCGGAGGGAATTTGGGATTACGTTACGAGCAGTACTTC.

This chain joins TRBV20-1 and TRBJ2-3; 10 bases agree with TRBD1. Germline V gene sequence: CDR1 DFQATT, CDR2 SNEGSKA (reference sequence). Germline trimming cut 8 bases from V and 4 bases from J; bases unmatched to any gene: 12. This CDR3 comprises 15 residues. CDR3 sequence reads: CSPPLTGGASDTQYF. The DNA for the CDR3 is TGCAGTCCCCCCCTGACAGGGGGCGCGTCAGATACGCAGTATTTT.

This clonotype came up a few times. CDR3 in amino acids: CASSPARVRYADTQYF. The DNA for the CDR3 is TGCGCCAGCAGCCCCGCTAGAGTCAGGTATGCAGATACGCAGTATTTT. The chain carries TRBV5-1 and TRBJ2-3; D remains ambiguous. Per germline, CDR1 SGHRS and CDR2 YFSETQ. CDR3 length: 16 amino acids. Trimming stripped 4 bases from V and 4 bases from J, with 19 bases between. Variable domain in full (rest from reference TRBV5-1 and TRBJ2-3): KAGVTQTPRYLIKTRGQQVTLSCSPISGHRSVSWYQQTPGQGLQFLFEYFSETQRNKGNFPGRFSGRQFSNSRSEMNVSTLELGDSALYLCASSPARVRYADTQYFGPGTRLTVL.

The chain is built from TRBV7-8 and TRBJ1-1; tentative D call: TRBD1 (5 bases). The germline V and J ends were trimmed by 4 bases and 8 bases, with 14 bases remaining between them. This CDR3 has 13 residues. Germline-derived CDR1 and CDR2 are SGHVS and FQNEAQ. CDR3 protein: CASSSLRRGEAFF. The CDR3, as DNA: TGTGCCAGCAGCTCCCTACGACGGGGCGAAGCTTTCTTT. Full variable domain (outside the CDR3, taken from reference TRBV7-8 and TRBJ1-1): GAGVSQSPRYKVAKRGQDVALRCDPISGHVSLFWYQQALGQGPEFLTYFQNEAQLDKSGLPSDRFFAERPEGSVSTLKIQRTQQEDSAVYLCASSSLRRGEAFFGQGTRLTVV.

This clonotype was seen ten or more times. V is TRBV7-9 and J is TRBJ2-4; D not certain. The V gene lost 0 bases and the J gene lost 7 bases, with 19 bases spanning the gap. CDR1 and CDR2 (germline): SEHNR, FQNEAQ (reference sequence). CDR3 size: 17 residues. CDR3: CASSLAGGSALRNIQYF. For the CDR3, the DNA is TGTGCCAGCAGCTTAGCCGGTGGTTCTGCCCTCAGGAACATTCAGTACTTC.

This clonotype has ten or more counts. The chain recombines TRBV7-3 with TRBJ2-3; D perhaps matches TRBD2 (6 bases). The CDR3 is made up of 16 amino acids. In germline, CDR1 is SGHTA, CDR2 FQGTGA. Trimming stripped 1 base from V and 1 base from J, with 12 bases between. The CDR3 nucleotides are TGTGCCAGCAGCTTAAACGGAGGAGGGGGCACAGATACGCAGTATTTT. The encoded protein is CASSLNGGGGTDTQYF.

In its sample, this clonotype was seen many times. The CDR3 spells CSVEQASMSSYNEQFF. CDR3 DNA sequence: TGCAGCGTTGAACAGGCATCCATGAGCTCCTACAATGAGCAGTTCTTC. The V gene is TRBV29-1, the J gene TRBJ2-1; D uncertain. The V and J ends lost 2 bases and 0 bases respectively, with 14 bases between them. CDR3 size: 16 residues. Per germline, CDR1 SQVTM and CDR2 ANQGSEA.

There are many counts of this clonotype. The genes are TRBV7-2 and TRBJ2-5, with D unclear. The V gene lost 6 bases and the J gene lost 3 bases, with 8 bases spanning the gap. The CDR3 has 12 residues. Looked up from germline, CDR1 is SGHTA and CDR2 is FQGNSA. This chain's CDR3 is CASRAQKETQYF. The CDR3 DNA follows: TGTGCCAGCAGAGCGCAGAAAGAGACCCAGTACTTC.

This clonotype has just a few counts. The rearrangement links TRBV7-9 to TRBJ2-7; D possibly corresponds to TRBD1 (6 bases). Germline CDR1 SEHNR, CDR2 FQNEAQ (reference sequence). With 3 bases removed from V and 6 bases from J, the gap between germline ends came to 18 bases. This CDR3 contains 15 residues. CDR3 nucleotides: TGTGCCAGCAGCTTGGTGGGGGCCGTTTTGTCCGAGCAGTACTTC. This gives the protein CASSLVGAVLSEQYF.

This clonotype has ten or more counts. The chain carries TRBV6-2 or TRBV6-3 and TRBJ2-1; D call uncertain. This CDR3 is 11 amino acids long. Trimming took off 8 bases at V and 5 bases at J, with 7 bases between the two ends. Germline V gene data show CDR1 as MNHEY and CDR2 as SVGEGT. The CDR3 DNA reads as TGTGCCAGCGGAGCCCACAATGAGCAGTTCTTC. Its protein product is CASGAHNEQFF.

In nucleotides, the CDR3 is TGTGCTAGTGTCCGGAACCTGGATACGCAGTATTTT. Protein product: CASVRNLDTQYF. V and J are TRBV12-5 and TRBJ2-3; D unclear. V shed 7 bases and J shed 6 bases, with 11 bases lying between them. Per the germline V gene, CDR1 is LGHNT and CDR2 is FRNRAP. The CDR3 sequence is 12 residues long.

At least ten counts were recorded for this clonotype. The CDR3 DNA follows: TGTGCCACCACGACATCTAGCACAGATACGCAGTATTTT. It encodes CATTTSSTDTQYF. The V gene is TRBV15, the J gene TRBJ2-3; D is ambiguous. Trimming pared 7 bases from V and 0 bases from J, leaving 8 bases between. From germline, CDR1 is LNHNV and CDR2 YYDKDF (reference sequence). This CDR3 region has 13 residues.